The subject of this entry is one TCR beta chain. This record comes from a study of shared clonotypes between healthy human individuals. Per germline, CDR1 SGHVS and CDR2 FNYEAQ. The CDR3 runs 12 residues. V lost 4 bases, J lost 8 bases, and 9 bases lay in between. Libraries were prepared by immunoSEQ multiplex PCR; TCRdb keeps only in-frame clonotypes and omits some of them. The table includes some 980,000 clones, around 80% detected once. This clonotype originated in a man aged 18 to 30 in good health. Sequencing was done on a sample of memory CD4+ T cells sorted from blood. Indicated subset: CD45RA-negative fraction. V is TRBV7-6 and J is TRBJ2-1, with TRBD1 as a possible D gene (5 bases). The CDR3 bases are TGTGCCAGCAGCTCTCAGGGCTATGAGCAGTTCTTC. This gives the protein CASSSQGYEQFF.